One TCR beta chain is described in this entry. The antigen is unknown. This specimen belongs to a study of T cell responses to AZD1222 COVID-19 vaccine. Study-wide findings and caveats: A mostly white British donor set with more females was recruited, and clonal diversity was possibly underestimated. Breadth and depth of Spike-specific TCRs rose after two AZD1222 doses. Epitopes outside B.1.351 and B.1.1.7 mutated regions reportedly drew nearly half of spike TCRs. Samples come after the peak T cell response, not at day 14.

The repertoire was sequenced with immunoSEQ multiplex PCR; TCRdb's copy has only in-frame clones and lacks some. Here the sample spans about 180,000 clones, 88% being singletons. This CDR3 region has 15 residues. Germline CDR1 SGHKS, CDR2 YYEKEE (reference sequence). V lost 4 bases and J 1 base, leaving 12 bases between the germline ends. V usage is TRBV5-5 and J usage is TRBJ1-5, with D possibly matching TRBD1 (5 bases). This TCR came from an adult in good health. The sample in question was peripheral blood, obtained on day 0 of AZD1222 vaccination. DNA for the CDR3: TGTGCCAGCAGCCCGCGCTGGGGGAGCAATCAGCCCCAGCATTTT. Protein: CASSPRWGSNQPQHF.